This entry features one TCR beta chain sequence. These data originate in a study of T cell repertoires in ileal Crohn's disease. The table came from immunoSEQ multiplex PCR; TCRdb's copy has only in-frame clones and leaves some out. The sample carries some 10,000 clones, roughly 80% recorded once. Trimming shortened V by 0 bases and J by 3 bases, and 18 bases separated the two germline ends. The CDR3 is 18 residues long. Germline CDR1 is MGHRA and CDR2 is YSYEKL. Described time point: neoterminal ileum biopsy at postoperative endoscopy, about 6 months after surgery. The specimen sequenced was ileal tissue. The chain employs TRBV4-1 and TRBJ1-5; tentative D call: TRBD1 (5 bases). This receptor was identified in an adult with Crohn's disease. CDR3 sequence (DNA): TGCGCCAGCAGCCAAGATAGGTGGGGTAGGGGTCCCAATCAGCCCCAGCATTTT. This translates into CASSQDRWGRGPNQPQHF.